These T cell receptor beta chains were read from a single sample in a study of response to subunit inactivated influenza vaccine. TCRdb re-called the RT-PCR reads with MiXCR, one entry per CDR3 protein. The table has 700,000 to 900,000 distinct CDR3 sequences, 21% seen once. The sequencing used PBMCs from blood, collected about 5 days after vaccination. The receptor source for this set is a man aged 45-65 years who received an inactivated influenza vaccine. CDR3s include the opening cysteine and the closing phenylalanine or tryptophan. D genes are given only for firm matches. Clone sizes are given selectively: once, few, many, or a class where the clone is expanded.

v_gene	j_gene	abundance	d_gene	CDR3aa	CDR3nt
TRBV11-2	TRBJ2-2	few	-	CASSRSILTGRVTGELFF	TGTGCCAGCAGCCGAAGCATCCTCACAGGGCGGGTCACCGGGGAGCTGTTTTTT
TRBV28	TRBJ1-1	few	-	CASSSPTAMNTEAFF	TGTGCCAGCAGTTCCCCGACGGCAATGAACACTGAAGCTTTCTTT
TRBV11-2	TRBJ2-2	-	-	CASRPLGGGTGELFF	TGTGCCAGCAGACCACTAGGGGGAGGGACCGGGGAGCTGTTTTTT
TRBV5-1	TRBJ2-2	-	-	CASRFPGSNTGELFF	TGCGCCAGCAGATTCCCGGGGTCGAACACCGGGGAGCTGTTTTTT
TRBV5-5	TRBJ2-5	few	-	CASSQTDIRRETQYF	TGTGCCAGCAGCCAAACGGACATTCGAAGAGAGACCCAGTACTTC
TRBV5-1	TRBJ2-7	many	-	CASSYGGTYEQYF	TGTGCCAGCAGTTATGGTGGGACCTACGAGCAGTACTTC
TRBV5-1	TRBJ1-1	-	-	CASSPAGSMNTEAFF	TGCGCCAGCAGCCCGGCAGGGAGTATGAACACTGAAGCTTTCTTT
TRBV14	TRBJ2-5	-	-	CASSQGWGKGETQYF	TGTGCCAGCAGCCAAGGCTGGGGAAAGGGTGAGACCCAGTACTTC
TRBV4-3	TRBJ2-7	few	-	CASSQDTGQTYEQYF	TGCGCCAGCAGCCAAGATACCGGACAGACCTACGAGCAGTACTTC
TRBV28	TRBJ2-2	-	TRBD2	CASSTPSGSYTGELFF	TGTGCCAGCAGTACCCCTAGCGGGAGCTACACCGGGGAGCTGTTTTTT
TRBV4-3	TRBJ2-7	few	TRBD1	CASSQALEGATYEQYF	TGCGCCAGCAGCCAAGCTTTAGAGGGGGCGACCTACGAGCAGTACTTC
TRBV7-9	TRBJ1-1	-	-	CASSFSVLNTEAFF	TGTGCCAGCAGCTTTTCCGTACTGAACACTGAAGCTTTCTTT
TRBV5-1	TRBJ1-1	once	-	CASSLNVPGANTEAFF	TGCGCCAGCAGCTTGAACGTTCCAGGGGCGAACACTGAAGCTTTCTTT
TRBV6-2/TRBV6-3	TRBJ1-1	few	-	CASSYFGGTEAFF	TGTGCCAGCAGTTACTTTGGGGGCACTGAAGCTTTCTTT
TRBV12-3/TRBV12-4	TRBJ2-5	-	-	CASSLERSQETQYF	TGTGCCAGCAGTTTGGAACGGTCCCAAGAGACCCAGTACTTC
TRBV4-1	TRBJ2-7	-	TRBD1	CASSQDPRQGARYEQYF	TGCGCCAGCAGCCAAGATCCTCGACAGGGGGCGCGGTACGAGCAGTACTTC
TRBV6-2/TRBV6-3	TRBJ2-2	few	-	CASSYWGAERGELFF	TGTGCCAGCAGTTACTGGGGCGCCGAGCGCGGGGAGCTGTTTTTT
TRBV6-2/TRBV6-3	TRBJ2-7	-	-	CASRDISSYEQYF	TGTGCCAGCCGGGACATCTCCTCCTACGAGCAGTACTTC
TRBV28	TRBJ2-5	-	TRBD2	CASSLFLGTSTPAQYF	TGTGCCAGCAGCTTATTCCTCGGGACTAGCACCCCGGCCCAGTACTTC
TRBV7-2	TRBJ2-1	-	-	CASSLSRASTEQFF	TGTGCCAGCAGCTTATCTCGGGCAAGCACTGAGCAGTTCTTC
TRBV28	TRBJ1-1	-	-	CASSLGYVAEAFF	TGTGCCAGCAGTTTAGGGTACGTGGCTGAAGCTTTCTTT
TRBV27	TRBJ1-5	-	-	CASGRWSNNQPQHF	TGTGCCAGCGGAAGGTGGAGCAACAATCAGCCCCAGCATTTT
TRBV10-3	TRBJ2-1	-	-	CAISELYEQFF	TGTGCCATCAGTGAGTTATATGAGCAGTTCTTC
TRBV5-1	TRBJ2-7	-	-	CASSREGLYEQYF	TGCGCCAGCAGCCGTGAGGGACTTTACGAGCAGTACTTC
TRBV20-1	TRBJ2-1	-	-	CSARESLRGEQFF	TGCAGTGCTAGAGAATCCCTGCGGGGTGAGCAGTTCTTC
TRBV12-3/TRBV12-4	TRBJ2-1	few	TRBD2	CASTAGFYNEQFF	TGTGCCAGCACAGCGGGATTCTACAATGAGCAGTTCTTC